This T cell receptor beta chain derives from a study of blood T cell repertoires in COVID-19. Study summary: The origin of the acute and convalescent COVID-19 samples was the United States, Italy and Spain. Nucleic acid was either cDNA or gDNA, and it came from T cells, B-cell-depleted T cells, or PBMCs.

Germline V lookup: CDR1 LGHNA, CDR2 YNFKEQ. The CDR3 spans 14 residues. The V gene lost 3 bases and the J gene lost 2 bases, with 9 bases spanning the gap. Profiling relied on immunoSEQ multiplex PCR, and the TCRdb table lists in-frame clones only, not all of them. The sample yields approximately 240,000 clones, roughly 80% seen once. The sample taken for sequencing was peripheral blood. The rearrangement uses TRBV4-2 and TRBJ2-3; D gene ambiguous. This sequence was found in a woman older than 75 with active or convalescent COVID-19. The CDR3: CASSQSQNTDTQYF. The CDR3 nucleotides are TGTGCCAGCAGCCAGAGCCAAAACACAGATACGCAGTATTTT.